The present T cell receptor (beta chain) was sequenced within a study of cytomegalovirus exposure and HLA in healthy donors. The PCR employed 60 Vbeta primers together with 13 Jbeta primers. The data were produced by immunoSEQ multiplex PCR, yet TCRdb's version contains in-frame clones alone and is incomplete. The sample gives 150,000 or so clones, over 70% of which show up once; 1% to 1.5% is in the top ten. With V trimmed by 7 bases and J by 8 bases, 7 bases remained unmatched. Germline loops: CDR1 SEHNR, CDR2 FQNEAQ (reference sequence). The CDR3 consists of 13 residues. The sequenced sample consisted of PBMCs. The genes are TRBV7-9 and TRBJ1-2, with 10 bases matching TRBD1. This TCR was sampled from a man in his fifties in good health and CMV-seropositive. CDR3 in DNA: TGTGCCAGCACAAGACAGGGGGCGAGGGGCTACACCTTC. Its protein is CASTRQGARGYTF.